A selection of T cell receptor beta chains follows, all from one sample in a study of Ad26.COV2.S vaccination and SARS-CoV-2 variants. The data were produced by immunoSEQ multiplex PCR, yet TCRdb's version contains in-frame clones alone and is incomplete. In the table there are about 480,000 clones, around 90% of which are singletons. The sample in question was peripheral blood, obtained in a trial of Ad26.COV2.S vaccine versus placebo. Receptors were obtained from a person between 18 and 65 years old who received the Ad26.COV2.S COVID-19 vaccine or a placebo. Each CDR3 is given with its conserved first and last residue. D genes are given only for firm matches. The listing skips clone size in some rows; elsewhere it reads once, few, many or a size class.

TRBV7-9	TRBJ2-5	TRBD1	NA	TGTGCCAGCAGCGACCTCAGGGGGCGAGACCCAAAAGAGACCCAGTACTTC	CASSDLRGRDPKETQYF
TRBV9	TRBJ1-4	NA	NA	TGTGCCAGCAGCGTTTCAAACGGGGGAGAAAAACTGTTTTTT	CASSVSNGGEKLFF
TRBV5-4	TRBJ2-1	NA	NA	TGTGCCAGCAGCTTGGAAGCGGACCCCTACAATGAGCAGTTCTTC	CASSLEADPYNEQFF
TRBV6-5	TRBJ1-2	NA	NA	TGTGCCAGCAATCTGGTGACAGCCTATGGCTACACCTTC	CASNLVTAYGYTF
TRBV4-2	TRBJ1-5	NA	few	TGTGCCAGCAGCCAAGATGGGGATCAGCCCCAGCATTTT	CASSQDGDQPQHF
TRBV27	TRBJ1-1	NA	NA	TGTGCCAGCCGTTTTAGAGGGGCCACTGAAGCTTTCTTT	CASRFRGATEAFF
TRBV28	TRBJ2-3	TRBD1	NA	TGTGCCAGCAGTTTATTGCGACAGGGCGGGAGCACAGATACGCAGTATTTT	CASSLLRQGGSTDTQYF
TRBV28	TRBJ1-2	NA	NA	TGTGCCAGCAGTTCCGGGCGCTTCCATGGCTACACCTTC	CASSSGRFHGYTF
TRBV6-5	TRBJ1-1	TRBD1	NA	TGTGCAATTAACTACAGGGGTTATAACACTGAAGCTTTCTTT	CAINYRGYNTEAFF
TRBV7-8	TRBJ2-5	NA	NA	TGTGCCAGCAGCTTGAGGAGGAGGTGGCAAGAGACCCAGTACTTC	CASSLRRRWQETQYF
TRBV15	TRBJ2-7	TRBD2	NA	TGTGCCACCAGCAGAGATCGCGGCGGGAGCAGCTACGAGCAGTACTTC	CATSRDRGGSSYEQYF
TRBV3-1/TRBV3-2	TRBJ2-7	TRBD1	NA	TGTGCCAGCAGCCAACCACGGGGGACAGGCGGAGGGGAGCAGTACTTC	CASSQPRGTGGGEQYF
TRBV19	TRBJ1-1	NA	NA	TGTGCCAGTAGTAGGAGGACCTCTCTCGGGCAGGTGGACACTGAAGCTTTCTTT	CASSRRTSLGQVDTEAFF
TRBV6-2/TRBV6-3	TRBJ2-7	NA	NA	TGTGCCAGCAGCGAGGCAGTTTCCTACGAGCAGTACTTC	CASSEAVSYEQYF
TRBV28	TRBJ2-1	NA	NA	TGTGCCAGCAGTTCCCCAAGCGTGGCGCAGTTCTTC	CASSSPSVAQFF
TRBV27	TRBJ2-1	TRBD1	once	TGTGCCAGCAGTTTATTTAAGGGACAGGGGACGAATGAGCAGTTCTTC	CASSLFKGQGTNEQFF
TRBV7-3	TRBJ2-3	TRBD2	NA	TGTGCCAGCAGCTCCCAGGGACTAGCGGGAGGGAGGAATACGCAGTATTTT	CASSSQGLAGGRNTQYF
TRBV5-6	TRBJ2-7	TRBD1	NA	TGTGCCAGCAGCTTAGAAGGGACAGGGGTTGAGCAGTACTTC	CASSLEGTGVEQYF
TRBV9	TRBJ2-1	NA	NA	TGTGCCAGCAGCACCACGGGACACCTCTCCAATGAGCAGTTCTTC	CASSTTGHLSNEQFF
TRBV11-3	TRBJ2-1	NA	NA	TGTGCCAGCAGCTTAGGTCTAGGGTCCGCCTGGAATGAGCAGTTCTTC	CASSLGLGSAWNEQFF
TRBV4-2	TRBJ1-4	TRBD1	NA	TGTGCCAGCAGCCTATGGTCCGGGACAGGGGAGGATGAAAAACTGTTTTTT	CASSLWSGTGEDEKLFF
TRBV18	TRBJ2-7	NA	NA	TGTGCCAGCTCGCACAGGGAGGTAGCATCCTACGAGCAGTACTTC	CASSHREVASYEQYF
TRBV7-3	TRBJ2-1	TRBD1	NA	TGTGCCAGCAGCTTCTCCGCCGGACAGGGACGGAATGAGCAGTTCTTC	CASSFSAGQGRNEQFF
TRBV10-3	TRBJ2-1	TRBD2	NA	TGTGCCATCAGTGAGACTAGCGGAGCGAGCAATGAGCAGTTCTTC	CAISETSGASNEQFF
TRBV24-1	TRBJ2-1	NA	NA	TGTGCCACCAGTGATTCTCGGGGCCTCAGCTCCTACAATGAGCAGTTCTTC	CATSDSRGLSSYNEQFF
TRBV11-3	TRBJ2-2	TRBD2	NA	TGTGCCAGCAGCCCCGGGACTAGCACGAACACCGGGGAGCTGTTTTTT	CASSPGTSTNTGELFF
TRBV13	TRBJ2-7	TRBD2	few	TGTGCCAGCAGCCATAGCGGGAGGGCTGGGTACGAGCAGTACTTC	CASSHSGRAGYEQYF
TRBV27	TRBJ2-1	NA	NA	TGTGCCAGCAGTTTTGGTTATGAGCAGTTCTTC	CASSFGYEQFF
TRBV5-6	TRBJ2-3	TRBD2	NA	TGTGCCAGCAGCTTCGAGCCCGGGGCTAGCGGGAGGTATGCAGATACGCAGTATTTT	CASSFEPGASGRYADTQYF
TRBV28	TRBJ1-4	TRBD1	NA	TGTGCCAGCAGCCTTCAGGGGGGAACTAATGAAAAACTGTTTTTT	CASSLQGGTNEKLFF
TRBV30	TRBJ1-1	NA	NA	TGTGCCTGGAGTGACCCGGGACGGGGAGAAGCTTTCTTT	CAWSDPGRGEAFF
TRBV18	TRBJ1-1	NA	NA	TGTGCCAGCTCCCCGGACAGTACTTTGAACACTGAAGCTTTCTTT	CASSPDSTLNTEAFF
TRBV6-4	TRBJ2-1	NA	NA	TGTGCCAGCAGTGATGGGCCGCGTCCCTACAATGAGCAGTTCTTC	CASSDGPRPYNEQFF
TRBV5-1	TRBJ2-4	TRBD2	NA	TGCGCCAGCAGCCAAGCAGGGAGCGCCCGAGCGGGGATGAGCGGCAAAAACATTCAGTACTTC	CASSQAGSARAGMSGKNIQYF
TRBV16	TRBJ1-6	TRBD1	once	TGTGCCAGCAGCGGACAGGGGGCGTCTTCACCCCTCCACTTT	CASSGQGASSPLHF
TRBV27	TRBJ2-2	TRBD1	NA	TGTGCCAGCAGTACCCAGGGGGCGGGGACCGGGGAGCTGTTTTTT	CASSTQGAGTGELFF
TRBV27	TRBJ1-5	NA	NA	TGTGCCAGCAGTTTATGGGGAGGCAATCAGCCCCAGCATTTT	CASSLWGGNQPQHF
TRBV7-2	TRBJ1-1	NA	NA	TGTGCCAGCAGCTTAGTAGTGGGCAGCGCTAAGGCCACTGAAGCTTTCTTT	CASSLVVGSAKATEAFF
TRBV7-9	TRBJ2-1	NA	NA	TGTGCCAGCAGCTTAAAGACAAATGAGCAGTTCTTC	CASSLKTNEQFF
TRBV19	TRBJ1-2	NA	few	TGTGCCAGTAGTATAGCTGCAGGATCTAACTATGGCTACACCTTC	CASSIAAGSNYGYTF
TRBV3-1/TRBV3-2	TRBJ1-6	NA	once	TGTGCCAGCAGCCGAAGCCTCTATGGTTCACCCCTCCACTTT	CASSRSLYGSPLHF
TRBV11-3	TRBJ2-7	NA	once	TGTGCCAGCAGCTCGAGTAGTGTAAGCGAGCAGTACTTC	CASSSSSVSEQYF
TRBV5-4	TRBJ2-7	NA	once	TGTGCCAGCAGCTTAGGACGGGATAGCTCCTACGAGCAGTACTTC	CASSLGRDSSYEQYF
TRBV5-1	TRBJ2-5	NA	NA	TGCGCCAGCAGCCATACGCCCTCGAGGGGCCAAGAGACCCAGTACTTC	CASSHTPSRGQETQYF
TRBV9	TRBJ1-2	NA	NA	TGTGCCAGCAGCACATCAACAGGGAGTAGCTATGGCTACACCTTC	CASSTSTGSSYGYTF
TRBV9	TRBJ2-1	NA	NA	TGTGCCACGGAATCCGGGCCCTATGTGTTCTTC	CATESGPYVFF
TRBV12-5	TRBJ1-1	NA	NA	TGTGCTAGTGGTCCCGAGGGCACTGAAGCTTTCTTT	CASGPEGTEAFF